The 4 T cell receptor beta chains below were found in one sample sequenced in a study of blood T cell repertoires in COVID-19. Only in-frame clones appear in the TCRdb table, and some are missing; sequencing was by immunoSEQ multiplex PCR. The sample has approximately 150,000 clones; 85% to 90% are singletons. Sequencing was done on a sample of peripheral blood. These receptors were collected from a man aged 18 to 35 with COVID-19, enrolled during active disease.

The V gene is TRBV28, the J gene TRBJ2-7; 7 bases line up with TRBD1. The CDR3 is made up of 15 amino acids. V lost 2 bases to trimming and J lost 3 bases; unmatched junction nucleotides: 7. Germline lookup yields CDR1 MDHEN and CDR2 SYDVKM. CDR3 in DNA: TGTGCCAGCAGTTTAGGTACAGGGGTCTTCTACGAGCAGTACTTC. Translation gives CASSLGTGVFYEQYF.

The CDR3 DNA sequence: TGTGCCAGCAGCGTCGACAGGGTACGGTCACCCCTCCACTTT. This translates into CASSVDRVRSPLHF. The rearrangement uses TRBV5-4 and TRBJ1-6; 7 positions match TRBD1. Trimming removed 4 bases from V and 10 bases from J; junction bases left unmatched: 8. The germline V gene encodes CDR1 SGHNT and CDR2 YYREEE (reference sequence). CDR3 length: 14 amino acids.

The CDR3 sequence is CASSTRGGPRSYEQYF. Here the CDR3 DNA reads TGTGCCAGCAGCACTCGGGGGGGGCCGCGTTCCTACGAGCAGTACTTC. The chain links TRBV7-8 to TRBJ2-7; 8 bases align to TRBD2. The CDR3 spans 16 residues. V dropped 5 bases and J dropped 1; count of bases not matched to a gene: 10. Looked up from germline, CDR1 is SGHVS and CDR2 is FQNEAQ.

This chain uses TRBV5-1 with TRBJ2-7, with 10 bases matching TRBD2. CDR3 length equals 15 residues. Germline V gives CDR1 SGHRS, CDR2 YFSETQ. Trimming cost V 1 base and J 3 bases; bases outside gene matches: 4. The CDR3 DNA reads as TGCGCCAGCAGCTTGACTAGCGGGAAAGACTACGAGCAGTACTTC. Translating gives CASSLTSGKDYEQYF.